This T cell receptor (beta chain) was captured by sequencing in a study of a mutant IDH1 vaccine in newly diagnosed glioma. About the study: Treated patients had a mean age of 40.4 years and a 62.5% male, 37.5% female split. Therapy received beforehand was radiotherapy, temozolomide, or both, with most patients given both. General study results and limits: Around 93% of patients showed vaccine-induced immune responses across multiple MHC alleles.

The germline CDR1 and CDR2 sequences are GTSNPN and SVGIG (reference sequence). With 1 base removed from V and 1 base from J, the gap between germline ends came to 10 bases. This CDR3 spans 14 amino acids. The time point was: week 35, safety follow-up. It was 300 ug of mutant IDH1 20-mer peptide that made up each vaccine dose, given with topical imiquimod. Across weeks 1, 3, 5, 7, 11, 15, 19 and 23, patients received a vaccination each time, eight in all. Repertoires were generated with immunoSEQ multiplex PCR, while TCRdb's copy carries only in-frame clones and drops some. The data contain more than 60,000 clones, 60% to 75% of them singletons. Remarks on this clone: Its antigen is unknown.

The sample was PBMCs, taken from a glioma patient whose treatment included an IDH1 peptide vaccine. V usage is TRBV30 and J usage is TRBJ1-1, with D possibly TRBD1 on 5 matching bases. The receptor's source is a man in his forties or fifties with glioma. The DNA for the CDR3 is TGTGCCTGGAGTGCGGGGGGATCGAACACTGAAGCTTTCTTT. Its translation is CAWSAGGSNTEAFF.